This TCR beta chain was documented in a study of T cells in Graves' hyperthyroidism and ophthalmopathy. Findings of the study overall: The model forecast ophthalmopathy, anticipating it by a median approximately 7 months before onset.

On this clonotype: Its antigen is undetermined.

Ophthalmopathy cases met thresholds of Clinical Activity Score at least 3, NOSPECS grade at least 4 and duration under 3 months. Based on clinical symptoms, serum thyroxine and TRAb, thyroid ultrasound and orbital computed tomography, diagnoses were reached. Template material for amplifying TCR beta CDR3 regions consisted of RNA transcripts. During a first-round RT-PCR of the TCR CDR3, the HTBI primer set was used. TCRdb used MiXCR to reprocess the multiplex PCR reads, holding one entry per CDR3 protein. The data contain hundreds of thousands of distinct CDR3 sequences, 14% of them seen just once; the ten biggest clones take up 9.5% to 15%. The length of the CDR3 is 14 residues. CDR1 is MNHEY, CDR2 SVGEGT, per germline. The germline V and J ends were trimmed by 7 bases and 6 bases, with 16 bases remaining between them.

V and J are TRBV6-2 or TRBV6-3 and TRBJ2-1, with D possibly being TRBD1 or TRBD2 (5 bases each). The TCR was taken from a woman between 45 and 65 years old with Graves' ophthalmopathy. Material for sequencing was blood. CDR3: CASIQQVGGNEQFF. The CDR3 region has the DNA TGTGCCAGCATCCAACAGGTTGGGGGCAATGAGCAGTTCTTC.